This TCR beta chain came from a study of cytomegalovirus exposure and HLA in healthy donors. Points from the study as a whole: First-cohort TCR clusters were later found to tend to co-occur in the roughly 130 validation repertoires. The study recorded about 160 TCR beta chains that were cytomegalovirus-associated. Both high specificity and high sensitivity reportedly marked the classifier's diagnosis of cytomegalovirus status.

Of note for this clone: Its matching antigen is unknown.

Profiling relied on immunoSEQ multiplex PCR, and the TCRdb table lists in-frame clones only, not all of them. The sample includes under 250,000 clones, about 89% of them seen just once. The validation cohort, a group of roughly 120 subjects, included the donors and was separate from the approximately 700-subject first cohort. This CDR3 region has 14 residues. V was clipped by 0 bases and J by 1 base, with 7 bases between them. Germline V lookup: CDR1 SGHNT, CDR2 YYREEE (reference sequence). The chain is built from TRBV5-4 and TRBJ1-1, with D hard to call. Sequencing used PBMCs. The sequence came from a woman aged 18-29 years in good health and CMV-seronegative. CDR3 nucleotides: TGTGCCAGCAGCTTGGGTCGGGGGAACACTGAAGCTTTCTTT. Its translation is CASSLGRGNTEAFF.